The 6 T cell receptor beta chains in this list originate from one sample, sequenced in a study of shared clonotypes between healthy human individuals. Generated by immunoSEQ multiplex PCR, the TCRdb table keeps only in-frame clones and is missing some. The sample lists about 2.1 million clones, just over 90% seen once, with 1.5% to 2% in the top ten. Cells designated naive CD8 were CD45RO-negative and were positively selected for CCR7, with terminally differentiated effector memory CD45RA+ cells excluded. The sample taken for sequencing was naive CD8+ T cells from PBMCs. These TCRs come from a young man in good health. Some clones in this sample may be carry-over from other donors' samples.

This chain connects TRBV25-1 to TRBJ2-6; D uncertain. V was cut by 3 bases and J by 2 bases, with 14 bases left in between. The CDR3 spans 17 residues. In germline, CDR1 is MGHDK, CDR2 SYGVNS. The CDR3 DNA reads TGTGCCAGCAGTGACTGGTCTGAGAACCCTGGGGCCAACGTCCTGACTTTC. Protein product: CASSDWSENPGANVLTF.

The chain recombines TRBV6-5 with TRBJ1-1, with D maybe TRBD1 (5 bases). The CDR3 is made up of 12 amino acids. The germline CDR1 and CDR2 sequences are MNHEY and SVGAGI. Trimming shortened V by 6 bases and J by 6 bases, and 11 bases separated the two germline ends. Here the CDR3 DNA reads TGTGCCAGCAGCCAAGGACACTCTGAAGCTTTCTTT. The encoded protein is CASSQGHSEAFF.

This clone was picked up a small number of times. The V call is TRBV7-9, the J call TRBJ1-5, with D perhaps TRBD1 (5 bases). CDR1 is SEHNR, CDR2 FQNEAQ, per germline (reference sequence). This CDR3 comprises 14 residues. V was pared by 5 bases and J by 3 bases, with 11 bases between. The CDR3 spells CASSPGPINQPQHF. The CDR3 DNA reads TGTGCCAGCAGCCCGGGACCGATCAATCAGCCCCAGCATTTT.

The V gene is TRBV23-1, the J gene TRBJ2-5; no clear D. TRBV23-1 is placed among ORFs of uncertain function. The CDR3 length is 12 residues. V was cut by 11 bases and J by 2 bases, with 12 bases left in between. CDR3 loop: CAGLNFQETQYF. The CDR3 DNA follows: TGCGCCGGATTAAACTTTCAAGAGACCCAGTACTTC.

The V and J genes are TRBV7-6 and TRBJ2-7; D gene unclear. The CDR3 contains 18 residues. Germline V gene data show CDR1 as SGHVS and CDR2 as FNYEAQ. Trimming left V 1 base short and J 2 bases short, with 21 bases between. CDR3 loop: CASSLGRSEQSLTYEQYF. In nucleotides, the CDR3 is TGTGCCAGCAGCTTAGGTCGCTCGGAACAGTCTCTCACCTACGAGCAGTACTTC.

This rearrangement joins TRBV5-4 to TRBJ2-5, with 12 nucleotides matching TRBD1. The V segment lost 2 bases and the J segment 5 bases; nucleotides outside the gene matches: 4. The CDR3 covers 15 residues. Per germline, CDR1 SGHNT and CDR2 YYREEE (reference sequence). DNA for the CDR3: TGTGCCAGCAGCTTAGGGACAGGGGGCAGGGAGACCCAGTACTTC. As protein: CASSLGTGGRETQYF.